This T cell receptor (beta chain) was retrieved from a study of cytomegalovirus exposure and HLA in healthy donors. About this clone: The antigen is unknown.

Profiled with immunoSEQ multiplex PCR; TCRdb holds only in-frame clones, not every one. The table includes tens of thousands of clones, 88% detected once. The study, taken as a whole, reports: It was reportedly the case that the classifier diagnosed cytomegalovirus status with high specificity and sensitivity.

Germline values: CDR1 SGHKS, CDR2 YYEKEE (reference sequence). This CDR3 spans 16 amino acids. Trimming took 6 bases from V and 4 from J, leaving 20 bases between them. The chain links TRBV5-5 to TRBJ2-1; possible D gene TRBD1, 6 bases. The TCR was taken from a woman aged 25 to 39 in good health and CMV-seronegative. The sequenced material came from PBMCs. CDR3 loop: CASTTGPIGHYNEQFF. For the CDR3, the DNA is TGTGCCAGCACCACAGGGCCCATCGGACATTACAATGAGCAGTTCTTC.